These 28 T cell receptor beta chains were sequenced from one sample in a study of blood T cell repertoires in COVID-19. TCRdb keeps only in-frame clones here, not all; method: immunoSEQ multiplex PCR. Here the sample spans roughly 380,000 clones, about 90% being singletons. Material: PBMCs or T cells enriched from blood (not recorded which). The receptors were gathered from a woman aged 25 to 39 who had been exposed to COVID-19.

The CDR3: CASSTWGQGSEKLFF. CDR3 in DNA: TGTGCCAGCAGTACCTGGGGACAGGGGTCTGAAAAACTGTTTTTT. This chain joins TRBV2 and TRBJ1-4; 10 bases match TRBD1. The ends lost 5 bases at V and 7 bases at J; junction bases unmatched: 7. CDR1 SNHLY and CDR2 FYNNEI come from the germline V gene. This CDR3 is 15 amino acids long.

The chain has TRBV10-1 and TRBJ2-1; 7 nucleotides agree with TRBD1. The junction had 4 bases not matched to a gene; V was cut back by 4 bases and J by 1 base. Germline CDR1 WNHNN, CDR2 SYGVQD (reference sequence). The CDR3 length is 15 residues. The CDR3 nucleotides are TGCGCCAGCAGTGTCGACAGGGAGTCCTACAATGAGCAGTTCTTC. It codes for CASSVDRESYNEQFF.

The CDR3 spells CASSFGPGLGPDTQYF. CDR3 DNA: TGTGCCAGCAGTTTTGGACCGGGACTAGGCCCAGATACGCAGTATTTT. The gene calls are TRBV6-5 and TRBJ2-3; TRBD2 agrees at 8 bases. The CDR3 covers 16 residues. Germline lookup yields CDR1 MNHEY and CDR2 SVGAGI. V lost 4 bases, J lost 4 bases, and 10 bases stayed unmatched.

This rearrangement joins TRBV10-3 to TRBJ2-3, with D possibly matching TRBD2 (5 bases). Germline V CDR1 and CDR2: ENHRY, SYGVKD. This CDR3 region has 12 residues. Trimming cost V 6 bases and J 6 bases, with 10 bases left between them. CDR3 DNA sequence: TGTGCCATCAGGGATAGCGTTGATACGCAGTATTTT. Translated: CAIRDSVDTQYF.

This clone appeared a single time. The chain carries TRBV18 and TRBJ2-5, with unresolved D. V gave up 4 bases and J gave up 3 bases, with 6 bases separating them. The CDR3 is made up of 12 amino acids. CDR1 is KGHSH, CDR2 LQKENI, per germline. CDR3 sequence: CASSQVEETQYF. The CDR3 bases are TGTGCCAGCTCACAAGTAGAAGAGACCCAGTACTTC.

V and J are TRBV10-3 and TRBJ2-1, with 7 bases matching TRBD2. CDR1 is ENHRY and CDR2 is SYGVKD in the germline V gene. V shed 3 bases and J 4 bases; nucleotides not matched to a gene: 6. The CDR3 loop spans 15 amino acids. DNA for the CDR3: TGTGCCATCAGTGACATCAGGGAGGGATACAATGAGCAGTTCTTC. It translates to CAISDIREGYNEQFF.

This clone was picked up a small number of times. The V gene is TRBV4-2, the J gene TRBJ2-1, with 14 bases matching TRBD2. CDR3 size: 14 residues. Trimming took 3 bases from V and 10 from J; bases not matched to a gene: 2. CDR1 and CDR2 (germline): LGHNA, YNFKEQ. For the CDR3, the DNA is TGTGCCAGCAGCCAGGGACTAGCGGGAGACGAGCAGTTCTTC. Encoded protein: CASSQGLAGDEQFF.

The CDR3, as DNA: TGTGCCAGCAGTAGGACCGGGACAGGGGGCATTGGCAATCAGCCCCAGCATTTT. It specifies CASSRTGTGGIGNQPQHF. The chain joins TRBV28 to TRBJ1-5; 12 bases match TRBD1. Germline CDR1 MDHEN, CDR2 SYDVKM. CDR3 length: 18 amino acids. Trimming cost V 5 bases and J 2 bases; bases outside gene matches: 10. The full variable domain, rest sourced from reference TRBV28 and TRBJ1-5, is DVKVTQSSRYLVKRTGEKVFLECVQDMDHENMFWYRQDPGLGLRLIYFSYDVKMKEKGDIPEGYSVSREKKERFSLILESASTNQTSMYLCASSRTGTGGIGNQPQHFGDGTRLSIL.

V gene TRBV4-1 combines with J gene TRBJ1-2; D ambiguous. The length of the CDR3 is 15 residues. With 4 bases removed from V and 2 bases from J, the gap between germline ends came to 14 bases. The V gene's germline CDR1 is MGHRA and CDR2 YSYEKL. This CDR3 reads CASSRPGDKNYGYTF. The CDR3 DNA reads as TGCGCCAGCAGCCGGCCCGGGGATAAGAACTATGGCTACACCTTC.

This clone appeared a few times. Other nucleotide sequences from this sample produce the same CDR3. The chain links TRBV18 to TRBJ1-1; D ambiguous. The CDR3 is 13 residues long. Germline V gene lookup returns CDR1 KGHSH and CDR2 LQKENI. V gave up 3 bases and J gave up 4 bases, with 9 bases separating them. As DNA, the CDR3 is TGTGCCAGCTCACCGACCGGAGGCACTGAAGCTTTCTTT. Translating gives CASSPTGGTEAFF. Full variable domain (remainder filled in from reference TRBV18 and TRBJ1-1): NAGVMQNPRHLVRRRGQEARLRCSPMKGHSHVYWYRQLPEEGLKFMVYLQKENIIDESGMPKERFSAEFPKEGPSILRIQQVVRGDSAAYFCASSPTGGTEAFFGQGTRLTVV.

The rearrangement uses TRBV24-1 and TRBJ2-5, with TRBD1 matching 7 bases. The length of the CDR3 is 16 residues. Germline values: CDR1 KGHDR, CDR2 SFDVKD. V lost 6 bases, J lost 2 bases, and 11 bases stayed unmatched. DNA of the CDR3: TGTGCCACCAGTACCCCGACAGGGAAGGGGCAAGAGACCCAGTACTTC. This gives the protein CATSTPTGKGQETQYF.

This clone was observed a handful of times. The rearrangement links TRBV19 to TRBJ1-2, with D perhaps matching TRBD1 (6 bases). Germline CDR1 is LNHDA and CDR2 is SQIVND (reference sequence). The CDR3 is 13 residues long. V lost 7 bases and J 1 base, leaving 10 bases between the germline ends. The CDR3 here is CASTRTDNYGYTF. The DNA for the CDR3 is TGTGCCAGTACCCGGACAGATAACTATGGCTACACCTTC.

The J gene is TRBJ2-3, the V gene TRBV15; D is possibly TRBD2 (6 bases). This CDR3 contains 15 residues. With 5 bases removed from V and 1 base from J, the gap between germline ends came to 13 bases. Germline CDR1 LNHNV, CDR2 YYDKDF (reference sequence). Written as DNA, the CDR3 is TGTGCCACCAGCTCCCAGAGGAGGGGCACAGATACGCAGTATTTT. Protein: CATSSQRRGTDTQYF.

This clone has more than one count but fewer than ten. V usage is TRBV27 and J usage is TRBJ2-6; D is perhaps TRBD1 (6 bases). Germline V gene sequence: CDR1 MNHEY, CDR2 SMNVEV (reference sequence). This CDR3 has 16 residues. The germline V and J ends were trimmed by 5 bases and 0 bases, with 11 bases remaining between them. The CDR3 protein is CASSRTASSGANVLTF. DNA of the CDR3: TGTGCCAGCAGTAGGACAGCCTCCTCTGGGGCCAACGTCCTGACTTTC.

The V call is TRBV3-1 (or the pseudogene TRBV3-2), the J call TRBJ2-1; no reliable D call. CDR1 and CDR2 from the germline V gene are LGHDT and YNNKEL (reference sequence). The CDR3 consists of 11 residues. The V end lost 0 bases, the J end lost 10 bases, and 4 bases lay between the germline ends. The CDR3 reads CASSQEREQFF. CDR3 nucleotides: TGTGCCAGCAGCCAAGAGCGGGAGCAGTTCTTC.

The rearrangement uses TRBV28 and TRBJ2-3; TRBD1 matches at 9 bases. The V gene's germline CDR1 is MDHEN and CDR2 SYDVKM. This CDR3 contains 16 residues. The V and J ends lost 5 bases and 0 bases, in that order; junction bases with no gene match: 6. The CDR3: CASSPPDRGSTDTQYF. In nucleotides, the CDR3 is TGTGCCAGCAGTCCACCCGACAGGGGGAGCACAGATACGCAGTATTTT.

The chain has TRBV28 and TRBJ2-2; D gene ambiguous. This CDR3 has 14 residues. CDR1 and CDR2 from the germline V gene are MDHEN and SYDVKM. Trimming pared 7 bases from V and 0 bases from J, leaving 9 bases between. CDR3 loop: CASTPSANTGELFF. The CDR3 nucleotides are TGTGCCAGCACCCCATCGGCGAACACCGGGGAGCTGTTTTTT.

This rearrangement joins TRBV7-9 to TRBJ2-1, with D tentatively TRBD1 (6 bases). The CDR3 spans 11 residues. Trimming shortened V by 4 bases and J by 10 bases, and 8 bases separated the two germline ends. Germline assignment: CDR1 SEHNR and CDR2 FQNEAQ (reference sequence). CDR3 protein: CASSSGTEQFF. In DNA form, the CDR3 reads TGTGCCAGCAGCTCCGGGACAGAGCAGTTCTTC.

This chain connects TRBV6-5 to TRBJ2-7; 8 nucleotides line up with TRBD1. With V trimmed by 7 bases and J by 3 bases, 5 bases remained unmatched. This CDR3 spans 13 amino acids. Germline loops: CDR1 MNHEY, CDR2 SVGAGI. The CDR3 protein is CASTQGAVYEQYF. In DNA form, the CDR3 reads TGTGCCAGCACCCAGGGGGCCGTCTACGAGCAGTACTTC.

The rearrangement uses TRBV15 and TRBJ2-7, with D possibly matching TRBD2 (6 bases). The germline V gene encodes CDR1 LNHNV and CDR2 YYDKDF (reference sequence). The V end was cut by 0 bases, the J end by 3 bases, with 12 bases between. The CDR3 runs 15 residues. CDR3: CATSRDRDSYYEQYF. DNA for the CDR3: TGTGCCACCAGCAGAGACCGGGACTCCTACTACGAGCAGTACTTC. Supplemented by reference TRBV15 and TRBJ2-7, the full variable domain reads DAMVIQNPRYQVTQFGKPVTLSCSQTLNHNVMYWYQQKSSQAPKLLFHYYDKDFNNEADTPDNFQSRRPNTSFCFLDIRSPGLGDTAMYLCATSRDRDSYYEQYFGPGTRLTVT.

The chain employs TRBV14 and TRBJ2-1; D possibly corresponds to TRBD2 (6 bases). Germline loops: CDR1 SGHDN, CDR2 FVKESK. This CDR3 has 15 residues. The V end lost 4 bases, the J end lost 2 bases, and 12 bases lay between the germline ends. The CDR3 DNA is TGTGCCAGCAGCCCGAGAACGGGGGCCTACAATGAGCAGTTCTTC. Its translation is CASSPRTGAYNEQFF.

This clone was seen just once. V is TRBV5-1 and J is TRBJ2-5; the match to TRBD1 covers 11 bases. This CDR3 comprises 21 residues. Germline assignment: CDR1 SGHRS and CDR2 YFSETQ. V was pared by 0 bases and J by 1 base, with 17 bases of the junction left unmatched. CDR3 DNA sequence: TGCGCCAGCAGCTTGGGTGGACAGGGGGCGTCTCTAGGAAGAATCCAAGAGACCCAGTACTTC. Translation: CASSLGGQGASLGRIQETQYF.

The rearrangement uses TRBV19 and TRBJ2-1; TRBD2 agrees at 15 bases. CDR3 length: 19 amino acids. V trimming: 3 bases; J trimming: 0 bases; junction bases outside the gene matches: 6. In germline, CDR1 is LNHDA, CDR2 SQIVND (reference sequence). The CDR3 DNA reads as TGTGCCAGTAGTATTGGCAAGGGACTAGCGGGAGGCTCCTACAATGAGCAGTTCTTC. Translation: CASSIGKGLAGGSYNEQFF. Full variable domain (missing parts from reference TRBV19 and TRBJ2-1): DGGITQSPKYLFRKEGQNVTLSCEQNLNHDAMYWYRQDPGQGLRLIYYSQIVNDFQKGDIAEGYSVSREKKESFPLTVTSAQKNPTAFYLCASSIGKGLAGGSYNEQFFGPGTRLTVL.

The genes are TRBV10-1 and TRBJ2-4; 11 nucleotides align to TRBD1. The CDR3 runs to 14 residues. V lost 0 bases and J lost 8; bases outside the gene matches: 0. CDR1 WNHNN and CDR2 SYGVQD come from the germline V gene (reference sequence). Here the CDR3 reads CASSESGQGDIQYF. Written as DNA, the CDR3 is TGCGCCAGCAGTGAGTCGGGACAGGGGGACATTCAGTACTTC.

The chain has TRBV7-3 and TRBJ1-1; tentative D call: TRBD1 (5 bases). CDR1 and CDR2 from the germline V gene are SGHTA and FQGTGA. V lost 2 bases and J lost 5, with 27 bases in between. This CDR3 region has 19 residues. The CDR3 protein is CASSLGGTAGISSRTEAFF. The CDR3 nucleotides read TGTGCCAGCAGCTTAGGCGGGACGGCCGGAATTTCGAGTAGGACTGAAGCTTTCTTT.

This chain joins TRBV13 and TRBJ1-1; D call uncertain. The CDR3 runs 12 residues. V was cut by 3 bases and J by 4 bases, with 6 bases left in between. Germline CDR1 is PRHDT and CDR2 is FYEKMQ (reference sequence). The CDR3 reads CASSFLRTEAFF. The CDR3 bases are TGTGCCAGCAGCTTCCTACGCACTGAAGCTTTCTTT.

The V gene is TRBV10-1, the J gene TRBJ2-2, with D uncertain. The CDR3 extends over 13 amino acids. The V and J ends lost 5 bases and 8 bases respectively, with 12 bases between them. Germline CDR1 reads WNHNN; CDR2 reads SYGVQD (reference sequence). The CDR3 spells CASSMVTEGELFF. The CDR3 DNA is TGCGCCAGCAGTATGGTAACTGAAGGGGAGCTGTTTTTT.

This chain links TRBV29-1 with TRBJ1-1; maybe TRBD1 (6 bases). Germline CDR1 and CDR2: SQVTM and ANQGSEA. V was pared by 8 bases and J by 4 bases, with 17 bases between. The CDR3 has 13 residues. CDR3 residues: CSWVGAGVTEAFF. The DNA for the CDR3 is TGCAGCTGGGTGGGGGCCGGGGTCACTGAAGCTTTCTTT.